This TCR beta chain appears in the sequencing data of a study of blood T cell repertoires in COVID-19. The overall study: PBMCs, B-cell-depleted T cells, or T cells provided the cDNA or gDNA that made up the material.

Libraries were prepared by immunoSEQ multiplex PCR; TCRdb keeps only in-frame clonotypes and omits some of them. This sample carries some 160,000 clones, roughly 80% of them seen once, and the ten largest clones take about 3.7%. The CDR3 sequence is 17 residues long. The V and J ends lost 5 bases and 2 bases, in that order; junction bases with no gene match: 8. Germline V gene sequence: CDR1 SGHVS, CDR2 FQNEAQ. This clone has just one count. Cohorts were based on clinical histories the participants reported. The TCR was taken from a woman aged 55-70 years who had recovered from COVID-19. Sequencing used PBMCs or T cells enriched from blood (not recorded which). The chain couples TRBV7-8 to TRBJ2-3, with 12 bases fitting TRBD2. The CDR3 sequence is CASSPTPSGGVTDTQYF. In DNA form, the CDR3 reads TGTGCCAGCAGCCCAACCCCTAGCGGGGGGGTCACAGATACGCAGTATTTT.